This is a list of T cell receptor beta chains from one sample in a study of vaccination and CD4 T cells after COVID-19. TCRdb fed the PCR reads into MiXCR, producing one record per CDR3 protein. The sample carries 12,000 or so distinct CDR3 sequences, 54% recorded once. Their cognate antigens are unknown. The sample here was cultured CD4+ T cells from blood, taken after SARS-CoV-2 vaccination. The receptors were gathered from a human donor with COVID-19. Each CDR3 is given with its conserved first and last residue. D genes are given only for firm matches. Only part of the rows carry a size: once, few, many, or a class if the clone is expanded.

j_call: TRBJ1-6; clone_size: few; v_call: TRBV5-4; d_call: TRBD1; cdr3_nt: TGTGCCAGCAGCGCACCCGGGACAGGGAATAATTCACCCCTCCACTTT; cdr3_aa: CASSAPGTGNNSPLHF
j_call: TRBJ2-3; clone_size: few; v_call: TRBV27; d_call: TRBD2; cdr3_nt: TGTGCCAGCAGTTTACAGCGGGGGAGCACAGATACGCAGTATTTT; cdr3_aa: CASSLQRGSTDTQYF
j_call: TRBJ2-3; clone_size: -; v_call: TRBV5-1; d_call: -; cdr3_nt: TGCGCCAGCAGCTTGGAGGATACGCAGTATTTT; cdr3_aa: CASSLEDTQYF
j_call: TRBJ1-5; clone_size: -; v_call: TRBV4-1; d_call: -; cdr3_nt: TGCGCCAGCAGCCAGAGACCCCAGGATCAGCCCCAGCATTTT; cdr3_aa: CASSQRPQDQPQHF
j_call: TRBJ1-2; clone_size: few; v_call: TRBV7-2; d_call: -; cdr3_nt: TGTGCCAGCAGCATCGGCGGCAGGGTCGCTAACTATGGCTACACCTTC; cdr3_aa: CASSIGGRVANYGYTF
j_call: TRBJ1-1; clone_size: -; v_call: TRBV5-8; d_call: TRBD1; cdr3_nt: TGTGCCAGCAGCTTTGGGCAGGGGGCCGCTGAAGCTTTCTTT; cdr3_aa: CASSFGQGAAEAFF
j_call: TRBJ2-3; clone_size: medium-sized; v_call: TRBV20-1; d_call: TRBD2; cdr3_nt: TGCAGTGCTAGAGATTCCGGGGGGGGCCGCACAGATACGCAGTATTTT; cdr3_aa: CSARDSGGGRTDTQYF
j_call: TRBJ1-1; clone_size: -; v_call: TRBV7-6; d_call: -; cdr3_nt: TGTGCCAGCAGCTTAGGCAGTAGGTTTAACACTGAAGCTTTCTTT; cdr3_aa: CASSLGSRFNTEAFF
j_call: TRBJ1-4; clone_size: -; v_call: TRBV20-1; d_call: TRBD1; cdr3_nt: TGCAGTGCTAGGACAGGGAAGAATGAAAAACTGTTTTTT; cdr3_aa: CSARTGKNEKLFF
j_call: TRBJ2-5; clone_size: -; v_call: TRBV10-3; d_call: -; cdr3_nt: TGTGCCGGACAGACAGCTCTCCGGGAGACCCAGTACTTC; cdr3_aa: CAGQTALRETQYF
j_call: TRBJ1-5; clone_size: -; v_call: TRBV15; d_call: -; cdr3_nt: TGTGCCACCAGCAGGGGGGCGAGGGGGGCGGGACAGCCCCAGCATTTT; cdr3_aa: CATSRGARGAGQPQHF
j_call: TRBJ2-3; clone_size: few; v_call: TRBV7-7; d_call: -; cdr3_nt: TGTGCTAGCAGCTCACGGGGTGGAAGCACAGATACGCAGTATTTT; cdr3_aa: CASSSRGGSTDTQYF
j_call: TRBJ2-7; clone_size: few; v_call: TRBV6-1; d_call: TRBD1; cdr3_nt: TGTGCCAGCAGCACTATCCGGGGACAGAGCATCTACGAGCAGTACTTC; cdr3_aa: CASSTIRGQSIYEQYF
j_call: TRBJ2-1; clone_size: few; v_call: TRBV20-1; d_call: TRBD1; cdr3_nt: TGCAGTGCTAGAGAAAGGGGGACAGGGGGAAATGAGCAGTTCTTC; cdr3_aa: CSARERGTGGNEQFF
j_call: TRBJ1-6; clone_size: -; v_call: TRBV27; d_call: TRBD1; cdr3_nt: TGTGCCAGCAGTGGGACAGGGAGGACTGGGTGGGGGAATTCACCCCTCCACTTT; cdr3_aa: CASSGTGRTGWGNSPLHF
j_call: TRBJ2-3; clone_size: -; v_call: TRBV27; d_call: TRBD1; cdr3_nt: TGTGCCAGCAGTTTACGCGCCCCAGGGGGCGCATATACGCAGTATTTT; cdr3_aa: CASSLRAPGGAYTQYF
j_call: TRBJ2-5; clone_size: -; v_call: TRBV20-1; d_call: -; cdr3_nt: TGCAGTGCACCCCTAGGGACCATACAAGAGACCCAGTACTTC; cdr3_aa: CSAPLGTIQETQYF
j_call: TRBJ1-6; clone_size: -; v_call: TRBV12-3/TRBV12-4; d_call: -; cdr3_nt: TGTGCCAGCAACCTCGCGCAGTACGGTAATTCACCCCTCCACTTT; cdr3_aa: CASNLAQYGNSPLHF
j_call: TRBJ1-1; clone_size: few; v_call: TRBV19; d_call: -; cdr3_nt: TGTGCCAGTAGTAAGCGGGACGGCTACACTGAAGCTTTCTTT; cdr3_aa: CASSKRDGYTEAFF
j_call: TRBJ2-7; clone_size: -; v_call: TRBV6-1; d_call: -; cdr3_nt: TGTGCCAGCAGTGGCCGCACGGCTTTGGAGACAGAGCAGTACTTC; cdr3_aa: CASSGRTALETEQYF
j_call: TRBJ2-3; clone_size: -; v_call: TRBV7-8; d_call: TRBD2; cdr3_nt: TGTGCCAGCAGCTTTAGGGGACTAGCGGGACGGGATACGCAGTATTTT; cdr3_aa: CASSFRGLAGRDTQYF
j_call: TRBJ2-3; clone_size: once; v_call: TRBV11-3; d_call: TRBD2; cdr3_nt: TGTGCCAGCAGCTTAACCCTAGCGGGGGGGCGCACAGATACGCAGTATTTT; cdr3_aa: CASSLTLAGGRTDTQYF
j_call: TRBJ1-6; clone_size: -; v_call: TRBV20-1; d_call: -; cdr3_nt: TGCAGTGCTAGAGGGGAACAGGGCAATAATTCACCCCTCCACTTT; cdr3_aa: CSARGEQGNNSPLHF
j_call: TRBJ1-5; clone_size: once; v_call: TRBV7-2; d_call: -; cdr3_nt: TGTGCCAGCAGCTTAGACAGGGCGGATAGCAATCAGCCCCAGCATTTT; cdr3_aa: CASSLDRADSNQPQHF
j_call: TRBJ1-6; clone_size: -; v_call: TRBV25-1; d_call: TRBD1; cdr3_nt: TGTGCCAGCAGCTATACCGGGACAGGGAATTCACCCCTCCACTTT; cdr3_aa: CASSYTGTGNSPLHF
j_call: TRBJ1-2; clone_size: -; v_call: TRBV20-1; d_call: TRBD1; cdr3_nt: TGCAGTGCAAACCCGGACAGGGGGGTGCATGGCTACACCTTC; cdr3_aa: CSANPDRGVHGYTF
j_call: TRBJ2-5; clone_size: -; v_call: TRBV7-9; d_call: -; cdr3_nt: TGTGCCAGCAGCTTAGAGTACCAAGAGACCCAGTACTTC; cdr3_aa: CASSLEYQETQYF
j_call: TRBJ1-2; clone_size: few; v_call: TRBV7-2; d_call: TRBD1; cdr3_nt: TGTGCCAGCAGCACGGGGGACAGGCCCTATGGCTACACCTTC; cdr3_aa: CASSTGDRPYGYTF